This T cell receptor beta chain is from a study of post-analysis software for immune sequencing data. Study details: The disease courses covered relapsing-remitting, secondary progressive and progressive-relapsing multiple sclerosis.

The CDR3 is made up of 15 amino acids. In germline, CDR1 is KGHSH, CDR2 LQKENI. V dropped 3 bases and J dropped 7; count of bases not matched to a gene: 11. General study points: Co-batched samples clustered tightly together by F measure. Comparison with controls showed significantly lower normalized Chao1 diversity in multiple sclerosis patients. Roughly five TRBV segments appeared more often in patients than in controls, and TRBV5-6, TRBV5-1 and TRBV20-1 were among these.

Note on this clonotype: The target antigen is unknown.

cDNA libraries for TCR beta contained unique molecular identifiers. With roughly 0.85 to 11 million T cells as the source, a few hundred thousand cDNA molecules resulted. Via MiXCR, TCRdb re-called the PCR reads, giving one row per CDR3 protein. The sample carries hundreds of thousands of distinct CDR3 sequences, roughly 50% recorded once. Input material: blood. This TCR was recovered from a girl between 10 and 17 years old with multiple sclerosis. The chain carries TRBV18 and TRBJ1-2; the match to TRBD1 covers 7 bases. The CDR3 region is CASSPLYDREGGYTF. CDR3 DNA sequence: TGTGCCAGCTCACCCCTTTACGACAGGGAAGGTGGCTACACCTTC.